This T cell receptor beta chain was found in a study of T cells after somatic rescue of genetic block. Profiling relied on immunoSEQ multiplex PCR, and the TCRdb table lists in-frame clones only, not all of them. Here the sample spans more than 12,000 clones, more than 70% being singletons. The CDR3 spans 13 residues. V was clipped by 8 bases and J by 8 bases, with 15 bases between them. CDR1 and CDR2 from the germline V gene are LNHDA and SQIVND (reference sequence). Sequencing was performed on peripheral blood mononuclear cells (PBMCs). The source of this sequence is a man younger than 35. This chain joins TRBV19 and TRBJ1-4, with D possibly matching TRBD1 (5 bases). The CDR3 sequence is CASGWGSYEKLFF. CDR3 sequence (DNA): TGTGCCAGTGGGTGGGGGAGCTACGAAAAACTGTTTTTT.